This TCR beta chain appears in the sequencing data of a study of shared clonotypes between healthy human individuals. TCRdb keeps only in-frame clones here, not all; method: immunoSEQ multiplex PCR. The sample yields hundreds of thousands of clones, almost 97% seen once. The sequenced sample consisted of naive CD4+ T cells sorted from blood. The sample's subset: CD45RA+ positively selected. The source of this sequence is a woman aged 25 to 39 in good health.

The CDR3 DNA is TGTGCCAGCAGATCCCGGTACCCCTACGAGCAGTACTTC. As protein: CASRSRYPYEQYF. The rearrangement uses TRBV6-1 and TRBJ2-7; D remains unclear. Looked up from germline, CDR1 is MNHNS and CDR2 is SASEGT. V was clipped by 6 bases and J by 2 bases, with 11 bases between them. This CDR3 has 13 amino acids.